One and the same sample provided the 20 T cell receptor beta chains below, sequenced in a study of Graves' ophthalmopathy and Graves' hyperthyroidism. Amplified TCR beta CDR3 regions were obtained using RNA transcripts as template. First-round RT-PCR used HTBI primers; second-round multiplex PCR followed. Using its own MiXCR run on the multiplex PCR reads, TCRdb lists one record per CDR3 protein. The table includes approximately 380,000 distinct CDR3 sequences, 20% to 25% detected once. The sample was peripheral blood. The receptor source for this set is a woman between 18 and 30 years old with stable Graves' hyperthyroidism.

This clonotype has a count of ten or more. This chain uses TRBV7-2 with TRBJ1-5, with 8 nucleotides matching TRBD1. Trimming cost V 5 bases and J 6 bases; bases outside gene matches: 3. CDR1 and CDR2 from the germline V gene are SGHTA and FQGNSA. The CDR3 runs to 13 residues. The CDR3, as DNA: TGTGCCAGCAGCCGACAGGGGACTCAGCCCCAGCATTTT. Protein product: CASSRQGTQPQHF. Full variable domain (missing parts from reference TRBV7-2 and TRBJ1-5): GAGVSQSPSNKVTEKGKDVELRCDPISGHTALYWYRQSLGQGLEFLIYFQGNSAPDKSGLPSDRFSAERTGGSVSTLTIQRTQQEDSAVYLCASSRQGTQPQHFGDGTRLSIL.

This clonotype has ten or more counts. The V and J genes are TRBV13 and TRBJ2-7; 8 bases map to TRBD2. Germline V gene sequence: CDR1 PRHDT, CDR2 FYEKMQ (reference sequence). J was trimmed by 6 bases and V by 1 base; bases with no gene match: 8. There are 15 residues in the CDR3. The CDR3 sequence is CASSLVGAGEGEQYF. CDR3 DNA: TGTGCCAGCAGCTTAGTCGGAGCGGGGGAAGGCGAGCAGTACTTC. The full variable domain, in which reference TRBV13 and TRBJ2-7 provide the parts outside the CDR3, is AAGVIQSPRHLIKEKRETATLKCYPIPRHDTVYWYQQGPGQDPQFLISFYEKMQSDKGSIPDRFSAQQFSDYHSELNMSSLELGDSALYFCASSLVGAGEGEQYFGPGTRLTVT.

Worth noting for this clonotype: Likely a read error: the CDR3 ends without its conserved phenylalanine or tryptophan. The chain recombines TRBV11-2 with TRBJ1-2, with a tentative D call TRBD1 (5 bases). Germline values: CDR1 SGHAT, CDR2 FQNNGV. V lost 9 bases and J lost 4, with 18 bases in between. CDR3 length equals 14 residues. CDR3 sequence: CASTTGPSLYGYTV. DNA for the CDR3: TGTGCCAGTACGACGGGGCCTTCACTCTATGGCTACACCGTC.

This clonotype was observed at least ten times. This chain joins TRBV11-1 and TRBJ1-3, with TRBD1 identical over 7 bases. The CDR3 contains 16 residues. Germline values: CDR1 SGHAT, CDR2 FQDESV (reference sequence). V lost 6 bases to trimming and J lost 0 bases; unmatched junction nucleotides: 8. CDR3 nucleotides: TGTGCCAGCAGTTCGGTCCACAGGGGCTCTGGAAACACCATATATTTT. It translates to CASSSVHRGSGNTIYF.

This clonotype has a count of ten or more. The gene calls are TRBV19 and TRBJ1-2; D unresolved. The CDR3 runs 15 residues. V was cut by 7 bases and J by 4 bases, with 19 bases left in between. Germline lookup yields CDR1 LNHDA and CDR2 SQIVND (reference sequence). The CDR3 DNA is TGTGCCAGTACCGCGGGAGAAGGCTGGTTCTATGGCTACACCTTC. Translated: CASTAGEGWFYGYTF.

The V gene is TRBV6-5, the J gene TRBJ1-2; D not certain. The CDR3 length is 11 residues. V lost 0 bases, J lost 12 bases, and 8 bases lay in between. Germline lookup yields CDR1 MNHEY and CDR2 SVGAGI. For the CDR3, the DNA is TGTGCCAGCAGTTACTCGATCGGCCACACCTTC. It translates to CASSYSIGHTF.

This clonotype was recorded at least ten times. The chain employs TRBV12-3 or TRBV12-4 and TRBJ1-1; 11 bases are a match to TRBD1. This CDR3 spans 16 amino acids. V lost 5 bases and J lost 5; bases outside the gene matches: 10. In DNA form, the CDR3 reads TGTGCCAGCAGTACCGGGACAGGGGGTATAGATACTGAAGCTTTCTTT. Translation gives CASSTGTGGIDTEAFF.

This clonotype appeared many times. The gene calls are TRBV28 and TRBJ1-5, with D possibly TRBD1 on 5 matching bases. Looked up from germline, CDR1 is MDHEN and CDR2 is SYDVKM. V lost 6 bases to trimming and J lost 6 bases, with 15 bases between them. This CDR3 is built from 14 residues. The CDR3 loop is CASSRARVSQPQHF. The CDR3 DNA sequence: TGTGCCAGCAGCCGGGCCAGGGTCAGTCAGCCCCAGCATTTT.

This clonotype was detected many times. The J gene is TRBJ1-1, the V gene TRBV5-1; 7 bases line up with TRBD1. The CDR3 covers 14 residues. The germline gives CDR1 SGHRS, CDR2 YFSETQ. V gave up 2 bases and J gave up 5 bases; unmatched junction bases: 6. CDR3 residues: CASSFGQVGTEAFF. The CDR3 bases are TGCGCCAGCAGCTTCGGACAGGTAGGAACTGAAGCTTTCTTT.

This clonotype was recorded many times. This chain uses TRBV4-3 with TRBJ2-7; a weak D match, TRBD1 (5 bases). Germline V gene sequence: CDR1 LGHNA, CDR2 YSLEER. The CDR3 sequence is 14 residues long. V lost 4 bases, J lost 1 base, and 11 bases lay in between. Here the CDR3 DNA reads TGCGCCAGCAGCCCTGGGGCCAGGTCCTACGAGCAGTACTTC. Translation gives CASSPGARSYEQYF.

The table lists this clonotype with many counts. V gene TRBV29-1 combines with J gene TRBJ2-5; D is perhaps TRBD2 (6 bases). The CDR3 loop spans 12 amino acids. V lost 4 bases and J lost 2, with 8 bases in between. CDR1 SQVTM and CDR2 ANQGSEA come from the germline V gene. CDR3 sequence reads: CSVAGRQETQYF. In nucleotides, the CDR3 is TGCAGCGTTGCCGGGAGACAAGAGACCCAGTACTTC.

This clonotype showed up many times. The rearrangement links TRBV2 to TRBJ1-5; no clear D gene. Trimming took off 4 bases at V and 6 bases at J, with 13 bases between the two ends. The germline V gene encodes CDR1 SNHLY and CDR2 FYNNEI. The CDR3 covers 14 residues. The CDR3 nucleotides read TGTGCCAGCAGTGTGATGGACCCCCGTCAGCCCCAGCATTTT. The encoded protein is CASSVMDPRQPQHF.

The sample holds many counts of this clonotype. The chain combines TRBV7-6 with TRBJ1-1; a weak D match, TRBD1 (6 bases). The CDR3 totals 17 residues. Per the germline V gene, CDR1 is SGHVS and CDR2 is FNYEAQ. Trimming cost V 1 base and J 1 base, with 16 bases left between them. The CDR3 nucleotides read TGTGCCAGCAGCTTAGAATCCTTAGGACAGAAGAACACTGAAGCTTTCTTT. Amino acids: CASSLESLGQKNTEAFF.

This clonotype has a count of ten or more. This chain uses TRBV4-1 with TRBJ2-7; D perhaps matches TRBD2 (6 bases). Germline CDR1 and CDR2: MGHRA and YSYEKL. Trimming took off 2 bases at V and 3 bases at J, with 14 bases between the two ends. The CDR3 covers 15 residues. This CDR3 reads CASSQSAARGYEQYF. The CDR3 region has the DNA TGCGCCAGCAGCCAATCCGCGGCGCGGGGCTACGAGCAGTACTTC.

As for this clonotype: It is likely a read error, because the conserved phenylalanine at the end of the CDR3 is missing. It is unclear where the CDR3 begins or ends on the DNA, so no DNA is shown, and the CDR3 is as TCRdb lists it. This chain joins TRBV6-1 and TRBJ2-7; the DNA was not used to check the table's D call, TRBD2. CDR1 and CDR2 (germline): MNHNS, SASEGT. The CDR3 length is 16 residues, termini included. The CDR3 here is CASSEERWRAAYEKYL.

V gene TRBV6-1 combines with J gene TRBJ2-2; 8 nucleotides line up with TRBD1. CDR3 length: 15 amino acids. CDR1 and CDR2 (germline): MNHNS, SASEGT. Losses at the gene ends were 2 bases for V and 6 bases for J; bases not matched to a gene: 5. CDR3: CASSETQGAAGELFF. The CDR3 nucleotides are TGTGCCAGCAGTGAAACCCAGGGGGCTGCCGGGGAGCTGTTTTTT.

Many counts were recorded for this clonotype. Here the CDR3 DNA reads TGTGCCAGTAGTCCGTTGCGCGGGGCTAAACTCGATGGCTACACCTTC. Translated, it gives CASSPLRGAKLDGYTF. The chain employs TRBV19 and TRBJ1-2; D perhaps matches TRBD1 (5 bases). The CDR3 has 16 amino acids. The germline V and J ends were trimmed by 5 bases and 6 bases, with 22 bases remaining between them. Germline V gene data show CDR1 as LNHDA and CDR2 as SQIVND (reference sequence).

This clonotype was counted many times. The chain links TRBV20-1 to TRBJ2-5; 8 bases agree with TRBD2. With 1 base clipped from V and 2 bases from J, the junction kept 3 bases outside the gene matches. The CDR3 is 14 amino acids. The germline V gene has CDR1 DFQATT and CDR2 SNEGSKA (reference sequence). CDR3 bases: TGCAGTGCTAGAGTGGGACTAGATCAAGAGACCCAGTACTTC. Translated, it gives CSARVGLDQETQYF.

This clonotype appeared a few times. This may stem from a read error, because a much larger clone lies one nucleotide away. This rearrangement joins TRBV7-9 to TRBJ2-7, with 10 bases that match TRBD2. CDR1 and CDR2 from the germline V gene are SEHNR and FQNEAQ (reference sequence). The CDR3 has 15 residues. CDR3 region: CASSLGGLAAYEQHF. Here the CDR3 DNA reads TGTGCCAGCAGCTTAGGAGGACTAGCGGCCTACGAGCAGCACTTC.

This clonotype was seen ten or more times. The chain carries TRBV2 and TRBJ2-2; D is tentatively TRBD1 or TRBD2 (5 bases each). Trimming took off 3 bases at V and 4 bases at J, with 15 bases between the two ends. The CDR3 has 16 residues. Germline assignment: CDR1 SNHLY and CDR2 FYNNEI. This CDR3 reads CASSDWGSEGTGELFF. CDR3 DNA: TGTGCCAGCAGTGATTGGGGGAGCGAGGGCACCGGGGAGCTGTTTTTT.